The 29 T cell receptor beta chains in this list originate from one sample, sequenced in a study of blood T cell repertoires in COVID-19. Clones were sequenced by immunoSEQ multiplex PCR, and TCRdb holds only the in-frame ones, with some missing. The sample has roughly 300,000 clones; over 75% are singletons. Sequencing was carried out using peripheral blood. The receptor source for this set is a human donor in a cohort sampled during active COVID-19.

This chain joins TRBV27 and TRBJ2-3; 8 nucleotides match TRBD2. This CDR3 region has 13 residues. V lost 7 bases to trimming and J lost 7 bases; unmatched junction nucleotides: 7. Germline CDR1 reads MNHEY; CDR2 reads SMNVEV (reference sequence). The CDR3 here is CASMRLASNTQYF. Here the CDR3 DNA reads TGTGCCAGCATGAGACTAGCGAGTAATACGCAGTATTTT.

CDR3 sequence reads: CASSLVTGIDIQYF. As DNA, the CDR3 is TGTGCCAGCAGCTTAGTAACCGGGATTGACATTCAGTACTTC. J is TRBJ2-4 and V is TRBV7-9, with a possible D match to TRBD2 (5 bases). This CDR3 contains 14 residues. V shed 1 base and J shed 8 bases, with 12 bases lying between them. Germline V CDR1 and CDR2: SEHNR, FQNEAQ (reference sequence).

CDR3 amino acids: CASSLEASGDTIYF. DNA of the CDR3: TGTGCCAGCAGCTTAGAAGCGTCCGGGGACACCATATATTTT. V gene TRBV7-2 combines with J gene TRBJ1-3, with D uncertain. Looked up from germline, CDR1 is SGHTA and CDR2 is FQGNSA. The CDR3 runs to 14 residues. The germline V and J ends were trimmed by 1 base and 8 bases, with 12 bases remaining between them.

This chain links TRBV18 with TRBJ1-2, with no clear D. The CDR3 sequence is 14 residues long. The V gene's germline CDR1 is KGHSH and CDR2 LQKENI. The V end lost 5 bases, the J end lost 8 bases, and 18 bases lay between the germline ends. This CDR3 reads CASSESLGNLGYTF. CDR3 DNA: TGTGCCAGCTCAGAGAGCCTCGGGAATTTAGGCTACACCTTC.

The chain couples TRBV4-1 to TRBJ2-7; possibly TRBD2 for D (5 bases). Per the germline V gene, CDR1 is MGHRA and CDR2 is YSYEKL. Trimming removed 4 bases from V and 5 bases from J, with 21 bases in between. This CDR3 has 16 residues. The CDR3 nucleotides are TGCGCCAGCAGCCGAGGGAGAGGGCCCCTGGGCGACGAGCAGTACTTC. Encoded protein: CASSRGRGPLGDEQYF.

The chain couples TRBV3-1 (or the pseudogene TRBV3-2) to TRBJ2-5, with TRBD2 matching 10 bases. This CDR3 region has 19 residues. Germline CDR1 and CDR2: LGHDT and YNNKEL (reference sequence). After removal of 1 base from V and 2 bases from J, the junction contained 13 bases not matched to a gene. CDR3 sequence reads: CASSQGGLAGARPQETQYF. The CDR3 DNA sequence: TGTGCCAGCAGCCAAGGCGGGCTAGCGGGGGCCAGACCACAAGAGACCCAGTACTTC.

Written as DNA, the CDR3 is TGTGCCAGCAGCCAAGATGGAGCGGGGGCGGGCGCAGATACGCAGTATTTT. Its protein product is CASSQDGAGAGADTQYF. The genes are TRBV4-2 and TRBJ2-3; 8 bases line up with TRBD2. V shed 0 bases and J 4 bases; nucleotides not matched to a gene: 9. This CDR3 spans 17 amino acids. CDR1 and CDR2 from the germline V gene are LGHNA and YNFKEQ.

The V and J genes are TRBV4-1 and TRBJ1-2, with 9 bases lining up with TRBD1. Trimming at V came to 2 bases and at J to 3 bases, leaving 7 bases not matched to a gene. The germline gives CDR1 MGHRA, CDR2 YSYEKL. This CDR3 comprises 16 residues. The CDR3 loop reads CASSQRDRAGYYGYTF. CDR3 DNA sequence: TGCGCCAGCAGCCAAAGGGACAGGGCTGGGTACTATGGCTACACCTTC.

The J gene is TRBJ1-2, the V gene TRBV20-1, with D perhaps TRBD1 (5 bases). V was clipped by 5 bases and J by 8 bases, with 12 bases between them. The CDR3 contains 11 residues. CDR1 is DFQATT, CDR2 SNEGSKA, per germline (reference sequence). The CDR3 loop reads CSARGGWGYTF. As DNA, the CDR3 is TGCAGTGCTCGGGGGGGTTGGGGCTACACCTTC.

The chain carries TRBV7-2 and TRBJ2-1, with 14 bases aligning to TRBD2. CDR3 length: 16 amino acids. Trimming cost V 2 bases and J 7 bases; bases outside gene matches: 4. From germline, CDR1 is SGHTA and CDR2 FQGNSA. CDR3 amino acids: CASSLRLAGGLNEQFF. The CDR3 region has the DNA TGTGCCAGCAGCTTAAGACTAGCGGGGGGGCTGAATGAGCAGTTCTTC.

CDR3 sequence: CASGFVSGYGYTF. CDR3 nucleotides: TGTGCTAGTGGTTTCGTGTCAGGCTATGGCTACACCTTC. The V and J genes are TRBV12-5 and TRBJ1-2; unclear D gene. Trimming pared 3 bases from V and 4 bases from J, leaving 9 bases between. The CDR3 contains 13 residues. The germline V gene encodes CDR1 LGHNT and CDR2 FRNRAP.

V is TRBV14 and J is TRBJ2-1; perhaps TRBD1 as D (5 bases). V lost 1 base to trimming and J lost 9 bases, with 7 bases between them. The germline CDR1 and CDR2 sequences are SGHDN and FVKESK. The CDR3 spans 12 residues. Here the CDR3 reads CASSQVGVEQFF. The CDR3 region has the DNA TGTGCCAGCAGCCAAGTAGGGGTTGAGCAGTTCTTC. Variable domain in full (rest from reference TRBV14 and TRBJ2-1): EAGVTQFPSHSVIEKGQTVTLRCDPISGHDNLYWYRRVMGKEIKFLLHFVKESKQDESGMPNNRFLAERTGGTYSTLKVQPAELEDSGVYFCASSQVGVEQFFGPGTRLTVL.

The CDR3 DNA sequence: TGTGCCAGTAGTATAGCGACTAGTCGGGCCGGGGAGCTGTTTTTT. Amino acids: CASSIATSRAGELFF. The chain combines TRBV19 with TRBJ2-2; D possibly corresponds to TRBD2 (6 bases). Trimming cost V 1 base and J 6 bases, with 12 bases left between them. The CDR3 loop spans 15 amino acids. Germline V gene sequence: CDR1 LNHDA, CDR2 SQIVND (reference sequence).

CDR3 DNA: TGTGCCACCAGCAAGGGAGACGGGACTAATGAAAAACTGTTTTTT. Amino acid sequence: CATSKGDGTNEKLFF. The genes are TRBV15 and TRBJ1-4; D is uncertain. Deletions cut 4 bases from V and 2 bases from J, with 11 bases between. The CDR3 has 15 amino acids. Looked up from germline, CDR1 is LNHNV and CDR2 is YYDKDF (reference sequence). The variable domain in full, with the rest retrieved from reference TRBV15 and TRBJ1-4, is DAMVIQNPRYQVTQFGKPVTLSCSQTLNHNVMYWYQQKSSQAPKLLFHYYDKDFNNEADTPDNFQSRRPNTSFCFLDIRSPGLGDTAMYLCATSKGDGTNEKLFFGSGTQLSVL.

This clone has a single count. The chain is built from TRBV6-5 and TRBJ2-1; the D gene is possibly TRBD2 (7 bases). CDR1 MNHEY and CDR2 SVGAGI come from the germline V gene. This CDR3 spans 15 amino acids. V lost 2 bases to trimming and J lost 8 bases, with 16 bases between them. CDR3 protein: CASSYKWGGPYEQFF. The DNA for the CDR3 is TGTGCCAGCAGTTACAAGTGGGGGGGGCCTTATGAGCAGTTCTTC.

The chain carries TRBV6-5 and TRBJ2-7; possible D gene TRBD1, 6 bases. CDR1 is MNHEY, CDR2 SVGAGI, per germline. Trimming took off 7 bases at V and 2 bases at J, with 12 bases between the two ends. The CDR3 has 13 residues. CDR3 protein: CASTKAGAYEQYF. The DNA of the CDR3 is TGTGCCAGCACGAAGGCAGGGGCCTACGAGCAGTACTTC.

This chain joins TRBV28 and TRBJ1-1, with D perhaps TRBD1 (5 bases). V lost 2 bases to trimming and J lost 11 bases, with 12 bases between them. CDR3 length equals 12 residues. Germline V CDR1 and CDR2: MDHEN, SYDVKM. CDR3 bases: TGTGCCAGCAGTTTACAGGCAGGGCTGGCTTTCTTT. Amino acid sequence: CASSLQAGLAFF.

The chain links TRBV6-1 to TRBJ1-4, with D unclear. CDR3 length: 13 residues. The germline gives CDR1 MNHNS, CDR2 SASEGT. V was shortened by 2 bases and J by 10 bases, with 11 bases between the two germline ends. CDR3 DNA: TGTGCCAGCAGTGAACCTCCGGCGGGAAAACTGTTTTTT. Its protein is CASSEPPAGKLFF.

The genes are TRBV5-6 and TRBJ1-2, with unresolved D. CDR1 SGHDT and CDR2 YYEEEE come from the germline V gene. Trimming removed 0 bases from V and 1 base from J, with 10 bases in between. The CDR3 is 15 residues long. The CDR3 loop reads CASSLGLSDNYGYTF. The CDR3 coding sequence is TGTGCCAGCAGCTTGGGTCTCAGCGATAACTATGGCTACACCTTC. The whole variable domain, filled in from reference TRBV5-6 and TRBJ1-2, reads DAGVTQSPTHLIKTRGQQVTLRCSPKSGHDTVSWYQQALGQGPQFIFQYYEEEERQRGNFPDRFSGHQFPNYSSELNVNALLLGDSALYLCASSLGLSDNYGYTFGSGTRLTVV.

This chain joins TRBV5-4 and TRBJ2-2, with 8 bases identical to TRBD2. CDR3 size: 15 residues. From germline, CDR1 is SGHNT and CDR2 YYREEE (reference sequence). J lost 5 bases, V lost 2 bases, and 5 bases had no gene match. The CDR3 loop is CASSFGGARTGELFF. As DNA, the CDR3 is TGTGCCAGCAGCTTCGGGGGGGCTCGAACCGGGGAGCTGTTTTTT.

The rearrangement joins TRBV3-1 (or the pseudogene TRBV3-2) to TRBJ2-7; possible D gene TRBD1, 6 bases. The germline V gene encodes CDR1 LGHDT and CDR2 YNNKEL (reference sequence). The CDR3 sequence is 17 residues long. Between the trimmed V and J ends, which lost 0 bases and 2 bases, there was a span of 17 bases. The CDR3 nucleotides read TGTGCCAGCAGCCAAGATCATATAGGGGGTGGTACCTACGAGCAGTACTTC. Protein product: CASSQDHIGGGTYEQYF.

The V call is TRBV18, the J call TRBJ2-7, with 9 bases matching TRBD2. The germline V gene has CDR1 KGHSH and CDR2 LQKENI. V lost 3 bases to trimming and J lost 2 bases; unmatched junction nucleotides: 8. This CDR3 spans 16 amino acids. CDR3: CASSPVSGGGPYEQYF. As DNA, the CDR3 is TGTGCCAGCTCACCGGTTAGCGGGGGAGGGCCCTACGAGCAGTACTTC.

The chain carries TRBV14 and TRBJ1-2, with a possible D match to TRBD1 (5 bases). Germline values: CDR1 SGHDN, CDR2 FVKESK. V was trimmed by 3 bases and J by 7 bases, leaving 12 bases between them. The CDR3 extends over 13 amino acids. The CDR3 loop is CASSHGGAAGYTF. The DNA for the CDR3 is TGTGCCAGCAGCCACGGCGGGGCAGCTGGCTACACCTTC.

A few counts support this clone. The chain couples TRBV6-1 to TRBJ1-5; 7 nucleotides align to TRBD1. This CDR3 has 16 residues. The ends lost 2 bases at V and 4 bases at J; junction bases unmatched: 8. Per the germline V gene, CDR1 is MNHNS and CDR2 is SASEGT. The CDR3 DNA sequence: TGTGCCAGCAGTGAAACAGAGGGGGCTTGGAATCAGCCCCAGCATTTT. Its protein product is CASSETEGAWNQPQHF.

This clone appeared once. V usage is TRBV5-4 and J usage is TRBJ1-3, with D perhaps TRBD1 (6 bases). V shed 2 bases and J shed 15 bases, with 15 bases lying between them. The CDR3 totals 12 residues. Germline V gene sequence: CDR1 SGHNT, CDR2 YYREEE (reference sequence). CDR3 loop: CASSFVGQRRYF. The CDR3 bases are TGTGCCAGCAGCTTTGTTGGACAGCGTAGATATTTT.

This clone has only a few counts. CDR3 bases: TGCGCCAGCAGCTTAGAGGCAGGCAATCAGCCCCAGCATTTT. Protein sequence: CASSLEAGNQPQHF. This rearrangement joins TRBV5-1 to TRBJ1-5; unclear D gene. Trimming pared 2 bases from V and 2 bases from J, leaving 8 bases between. CDR1 SGHRS and CDR2 YFSETQ come from the germline V gene. The CDR3 covers 14 residues. Using reference TRBV5-1 and TRBJ1-5 for the parts outside the CDR3, the full variable domain is KAGVTQTPRYLIKTRGQQVTLSCSPISGHRSVSWYQQTPGQGLQFLFEYFSETQRNKGNFPGRFSGRQFSNSRSEMNVSTLELGDSALYLCASSLEAGNQPQHFGDGTRLSIL.

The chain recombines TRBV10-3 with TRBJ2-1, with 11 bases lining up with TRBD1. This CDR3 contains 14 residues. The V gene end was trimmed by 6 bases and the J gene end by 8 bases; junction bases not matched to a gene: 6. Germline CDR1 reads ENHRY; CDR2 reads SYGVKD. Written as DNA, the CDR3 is TGTGCCATCAGACTGGGACAGGGGGTTTATGAGCAGTTCTTC. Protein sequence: CAIRLGQGVYEQFF.

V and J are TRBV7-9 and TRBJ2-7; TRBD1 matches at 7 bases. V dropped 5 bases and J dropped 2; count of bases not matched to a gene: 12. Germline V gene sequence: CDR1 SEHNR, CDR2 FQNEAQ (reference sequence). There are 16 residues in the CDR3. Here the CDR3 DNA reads TGTGCCAGCAGCCCATCACAGGGGCCGAAAACCTACGAGCAGTACTTC. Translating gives CASSPSQGPKTYEQYF.

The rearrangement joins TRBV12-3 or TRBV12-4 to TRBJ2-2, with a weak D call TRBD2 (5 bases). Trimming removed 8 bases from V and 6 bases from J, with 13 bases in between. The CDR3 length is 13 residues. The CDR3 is CASGLGAAGELFF. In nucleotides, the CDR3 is TGTGCCAGCGGGCTGGGAGCGGCCGGGGAGCTGTTTTTT.